Listed below are T cell receptor beta chains from one sample, sequenced in a study of Graves' ophthalmopathy and Graves' hyperthyroidism. MiXCR, applied by TCRdb to the multiplex PCR reads, yields one record per CDR3 protein. The sample has more than 300,000 distinct CDR3 sequences, approximately 17% seen once. The sequencing input was peripheral blood. The receptors originated from an adult woman with stable Graves' hyperthyroidism. Both conserved end residues are part of each CDR3. Each record gives: J gene, V gene, clone size, D gene, CDR3 DNA, CDR3 protein. The D gene is left open where the match is weak. Some rows have no size entry. The others give once, few or many, or a class for an expanded clone.

>TRBJ1-1|TRBV6-1|many|.
TGTGCCAGCAGTGCCCTTTCGAACACTGAAGCTTTCTTT
CASSALSNTEAFF
>TRBJ2-7|TRBV18|many|.
TGTGCCAGCTCACCACCTAGATCTCCCTACGAGCAGTACTTC
CASSPPRSPYEQYF
>TRBJ1-1|TRBV28|many|.
TGTGCCAGCGTTTCGAACACTGAAGCTTTCTTT
CASVSNTEAFF
>TRBJ2-7|TRBV7-2|many|.
TGTGCCAGCAGCTTAGCAGGTTCGGAACCCTACGAGCAGTACTTC
CASSLAGSEPYEQYF
>TRBJ2-7|TRBV10-3|many|TRBD2
TGTGCCATCAGCGAGGGGGTTAGCGGGAGGGACGAGCAGTACTTC
CAISEGVSGRDEQYF
>TRBJ1-5|TRBV28|many|TRBD1
TGTGCCAGCAGTTTATCTCCAGGGGGCCTGGTCCAGCCCCAGCATTTT
CASSLSPGGLVQPQHF
>TRBJ1-2|TRBV9|.|.
TGTGCCAGCAGCGTAGGCAGGAAGAACTATGGCTACACCTTC
CASSVGRKNYGYTF
>TRBJ1-2|TRBV27|many|.
TGTGCCAGCGGAGAGACAGGTCCGTATGGCTACACCTTC
CASGETGPYGYTF
>TRBJ2-5|TRBV2|many|TRBD1
TGTGCCAGCAGTAGCCAGGGGGCAGAGACCCAGTACTTC
CASSSQGAETQYF
>TRBJ1-5|TRBV12-3/TRBV12-4|many|.
TGTGCCAGCAGTTTGGTGGGGCCCAATCAGCCCCAGCATTTT
CASSLVGPNQPQHF
>TRBJ2-5|TRBV20-1|many|.
TGCAGTGCCCTTCAGGGGTCGGAGACCCAGTACTTC
CSALQGSETQYF
>TRBJ2-5|TRBV10-3|.|.
TGTGCCAGCTCCCCCTGGGCGGCGACTATCCAAGAGACCCAGTACTTC
CASSPWAATIQETQYF
>TRBJ1-2|TRBV2|many|TRBD1
TGTGCCAGCAGTGACTCGGGACAGGTGGGCTACACCTTC
CASSDSGQVGYTF
>TRBJ1-5|TRBV6-2/TRBV6-3|many|.
TGTGCCAGCAGCGACCGGGGGTTCCATCAGCCCCAGCATTTT
CASSDRGFHQPQHF
>TRBJ1-5|TRBV28|many|TRBD1
TGTGCCAGCAGCCGAGACAGGGCGCGGCAGCCCCAGCATTTT
CASSRDRARQPQHF
>TRBJ2-2|TRBV18|.|TRBD1
TGTGCCAGCTCAACCCGGGACAGGGAAGTCGGCGGGGAGCTGTTTTTT
CASSTRDREVGGELFF
>TRBJ2-2|TRBV6-2/TRBV6-3|few|.
TGTGCCACCGAATGGGGGCGAGGGACCGGGGAGCTGTTTTTT
CATEWGRGTGELFF
>TRBJ1-1|TRBV2|many|.
TGTGCCAGCAGTGAGCGGGCGTACACTGAAGCTTTCTTT
CASSERAYTEAFF
>TRBJ2-2|TRBV28|many|.
TGTGCCAGCAGCCCCGACTCCGGGGAGCTGTTTTTT
CASSPDSGELFF
>TRBJ2-5|TRBV13|.|TRBD1
TGTGCCAGCAGCATCCGGGACAGGGGGACCCAGTACTTC
CASSIRDRGTQYF
>TRBJ2-2|TRBV28|many|TRBD2
TGTGCCAGCAGTTTACGGACTAGCGGGCTGAACACCGGGGAGCTGTTTTTT
CASSLRTSGLNTGELFF
>TRBJ2-4|TRBV7-2|many|.
TGTGCCAGCAGCTCGCGAGTGAGGGACATTCAGTACTTC
CASSSRVRDIQYF
>TRBJ2-7|TRBV10-3|many|TRBD1
TGTGCCATCAGTGAGAGTGGGACAGGCTACTCCTACGAGCAGTACTTC
CAISESGTGYSYEQYF
>TRBJ1-2|TRBV27|few|.
TGTGCCAGCAGTTTAAGGCACGCCGCTAACTATGGCTACACCTTC
CASSLRHAANYGYTF
>TRBJ1-2|TRBV2|.|TRBD1
TGTGCCAGCAGGAGGACAGGTTTAAGCTATGGCTACACCTTC
CASRRTGLSYGYTF
>TRBJ1-1|TRBV18|.|TRBD1
TGTGCCAGCTCACCGAACGGACAGGGGGACACTGAAGCTTTCTTT
CASSPNGQGDTEAFF
>TRBJ2-5|TRBV29-1|.|TRBD2
TGCAGCGTGACCGGGACTAGCGGGGCGTCGTGGACCCAGTACTTC
CSVTGTSGASWTQYF